This T cell receptor beta chain was sequenced for a study of PD-1 blockade in classical Hodgkin lymphoma. Overall study context: Patients received nivolumab 3 mg/kg intravenously every 2 weeks.

The time point here: cycle 4 day 1 (C4D1), after less than seven weeks of nivolumab. Every single patient, without exception, relapsed after autologous stem cell transplantation, and brentuximab vedotin exposure varied. Profiling relied on immunoSEQ multiplex PCR, and the TCRdb table lists in-frame clones only, not all of them. Of about 20,000 clones detected, under 80% appear once; the ten largest clones hold roughly 22%. V lost 5 bases and J 6 bases, leaving 20 bases between the germline ends. CDR1 is LNHDA and CDR2 is SQIVND in the germline V gene (reference sequence). There are 16 residues in the CDR3. Whole-study results and caveats: Significantly greater TCR diversity emerged by C4D1 in CD4+ cells but not CD8+ cells. The diversity seen at baseline in complete responders resembled that of newly diagnosed patients.

Note on this clone: Its target is not known.

Sample: peripheral blood mononuclear cells (PBMCs), taken before the fourth cycle of nivolumab. This receptor was obtained from a human donor with classical Hodgkin lymphoma. The chain uses TRBV19 and TRBJ1-5, with D possibly being TRBD1 (5 bases). The CDR3 is CASSLIPGRGGQPQHF. The DNA for the CDR3 is TGTGCCAGTAGTTTAATCCCAGGGCGAGGTGGTCAGCCCCAGCATTTT. Based on the CDR3 plus reference TRBV19 and TRBJ1-5, the full variable domain is DGGITQSPKYLFRKEGQNVTLSCEQNLNHDAMYWYRQDPGQGLRLIYYSQIVNDFQKGDIAEGYSVSREKKESFPLTVTSAQKNPTAFYLCASSLIPGRGGQPQHFGDGTRLSIL.